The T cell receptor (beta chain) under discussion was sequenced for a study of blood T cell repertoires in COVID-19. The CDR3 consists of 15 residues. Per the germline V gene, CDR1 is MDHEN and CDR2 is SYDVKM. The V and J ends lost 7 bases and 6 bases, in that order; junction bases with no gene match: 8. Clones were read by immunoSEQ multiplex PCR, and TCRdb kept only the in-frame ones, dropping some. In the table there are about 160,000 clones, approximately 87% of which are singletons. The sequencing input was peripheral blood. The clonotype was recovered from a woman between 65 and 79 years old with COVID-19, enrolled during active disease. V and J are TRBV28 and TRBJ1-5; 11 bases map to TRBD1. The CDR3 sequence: CASINGGQGVQPQHF. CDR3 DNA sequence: TGTGCCAGCATCAACGGGGGACAGGGGGTTCAGCCCCAGCATTTT.